Described below is a single TCR beta chain sequence and its context. Measured with immunoSEQ multiplex PCR; TCRdb has only the in-frame clones, and not every one. The top ten hold roughly 3% of the sample, which has around 370,000 clones, about 93% seen once. This entry is derived from a study of blood T cell repertoires in COVID-19. Study as a whole: Sites in the United States, Italy and Spain provided acute and convalescent COVID-19 samples.

The CDR3 extends over 15 amino acids. Trimming at V came to 2 bases and at J to 5 bases, leaving 8 bases not matched to a gene. The germline V gene encodes CDR1 SGHVS and CDR2 FNYEAQ. This sequence joins TRBV7-6 and TRBJ2-5; 7 bases line up with TRBD2. The source material was peripheral blood. The clonotype was recovered from a woman under 30 who had recovered from COVID-19. The CDR3 DNA is TGTGCCAGCAGCTTACAGACGGGGGAGGGCGAGACCCAGTACTTC. Amino acids: CASSLQTGEGETQYF.